These 8 T cell receptor beta chains were all obtained from the same sample, sequenced in a study of blood T cell repertoires in COVID-19. Clones were read by immunoSEQ multiplex PCR, and TCRdb kept only the in-frame ones, dropping some. The table includes 250,000 or so clones, around 89% detected once. Sequenced input: PBMCs or T cells enriched from blood (not recorded which). The receptors derive from a man in his forties who had recovered from COVID-19.

The chain carries TRBV11-2 and TRBJ1-5; D might be TRBD1 (5 bases). Germline V CDR1 and CDR2: SGHAT, FQNNGV. The V and J ends lost 2 bases and 0 bases respectively, with 20 bases between them. The CDR3 sequence is 19 residues long. CDR3 DNA sequence: TGTGCCAGCAGCTTAAGCGGGACGGCAGGTAGTTATAGCAATCAGCCCCAGCATTTT. It is translated as CASSLSGTAGSYSNQPQHF.

J is TRBJ2-3 and V is TRBV4-3; 9 bases match TRBD1. The J segment lost 0 bases and the V segment lost 2 bases, leaving 12 bases of the junction unmatched. This CDR3 region has 19 residues. Germline values: CDR1 LGHNA, CDR2 YSLEER. This chain's CDR3 is CASSQRLQGALESTDTQYF. DNA for the CDR3: TGCGCCAGCAGCCAAAGGCTACAGGGGGCGTTAGAAAGCACAGATACGCAGTATTTT.

The CDR3 loop is CASSLVMDTAPKTQYF. In nucleotides, the CDR3 is TGTGCCAGCAGCTTAGTTATGGATACAGCCCCGAAGACCCAGTACTTC. The V call is TRBV11-2, the J call TRBJ2-5; D not certain. Germline loops: CDR1 SGHAT, CDR2 FQNNGV. V lost 1 base and J lost 6, with 18 bases in between. The CDR3 is 16 residues long. Drawing the rest from reference TRBV11-2 and TRBJ2-5, the complete variable domain is EAGVAQSPRYKIIEKRQSVAFWCNPISGHATLYWYQQILGQGPKLLIQFQNNGVVDDSQLPKDRFSAERLKGVDSTLKIQPAKLEDSAVYLCASSLVMDTAPKTQYFGPGTRLLVL.

This sequence joins TRBV27 and TRBJ2-7; 9 bases are shared with TRBD1. This CDR3 contains 16 residues. Trimming cost V 3 bases and J 5 bases; bases outside gene matches: 11. Looked up from germline, CDR1 is MNHEY and CDR2 is SMNVEV (reference sequence). In DNA form, the CDR3 reads TGTGCCAGCAGTTTCAGTACCGGGACAGGGACGAACGAGCAGTACTTC. Amino acids: CASSFSTGTGTNEQYF.

On this clone: Other DNA sequences of this sample code for an identical CDR3. The chain is built from TRBV27 and TRBJ1-5, with D perhaps matching TRBD1 (6 bases). The CDR3 is 13 amino acids. Germline assignment: CDR1 MNHEY and CDR2 SMNVEV (reference sequence). Deletions cut 4 bases from V and 2 bases from J, with 6 bases between. CDR3 in amino acids: CASSWTGNQPQHF. The CDR3 nucleotides are TGTGCCAGCAGTTGGACAGGCAATCAGCCCCAGCATTTT.

This clone was seen more than once but under ten times. The chain has TRBV9 and TRBJ1-3, with D possibly TRBD1 on 5 matching bases. CDR3 size: 18 residues. Germline CDR1 is SGDLS and CDR2 is YYNGEE. V shed 2 bases and J shed 0 bases, with 18 bases lying between them. The DNA for the CDR3 is TGTGCCAGCAGCGTCAACCCTAGGGGCGCCTTCTCTGGAAACACCATATATTTT. Its translation is CASSVNPRGAFSGNTIYF.

This chain joins TRBV10-3 and TRBJ2-7; 12 nucleotides line up with TRBD2. The V gene's germline CDR1 is ENHRY and CDR2 SYGVKD. The CDR3 has 16 residues. V shed 10 bases, J shed 2 bases, and the junction held 12 bases outside the gene matches. This chain's CDR3 is CATENSSGGGTYEQYF. The CDR3 nucleotides read TGTGCCACCGAAAATTCTAGCGGGGGGGGTACCTACGAGCAGTACTTC.

This rearrangement joins TRBV11-1 to TRBJ2-1; TRBD2 matches at 12 bases. The J segment lost 7 bases and the V segment lost 5 bases, leaving 9 bases of the junction unmatched. The CDR3 extends over 16 amino acids. Germline V gives CDR1 SGHAT, CDR2 FQDESV (reference sequence). CDR3 in DNA: TGTGCCAGCAGCCCCGCGGGACTAGCGGGTTCTAATGAGCAGTTCTTC. It encodes CASSPAGLAGSNEQFF.